The 28 T cell receptor beta chains listed next were all sequenced from one sample in a study of T cell repertoires in cytomegalovirus infection. TCRdb itself ran the reads through MiXCR, one entry per CDR3 protein. Of about 83,000 distinct CDR3 sequences in the sample, 25% to 30% were seen once. For these TCRs, the target antigens are not known. Sample: CD8+ T cells from cultured PBMCs, taken from culture after CMV antigen stimulation. Source of these receptors: a human donor in good health (CMV status not recorded). Some clones in this sample may be carry-over from other donors' samples.

There are many counts of this clonotype. This chain connects TRBV4-1 to TRBJ2-7; weak D call: TRBD1 (5 bases). This CDR3 region has 15 residues. With 0 bases removed from V and 3 bases from J, the gap between germline ends came to 12 bases. CDR1 is MGHRA, CDR2 YSYEKL, per germline. In DNA, the CDR3 is TGCGCCAGCAGCCAAGACCAGGCAGGGTACTACGAGCAGTACTTC. Its protein product is CASSQDQAGYYEQYF.

V usage is TRBV12-3 or TRBV12-4 and J usage is TRBJ2-5, with 12 positions matching TRBD1. Trimming removed 4 bases from V and 2 bases from J; junction bases left unmatched: 5. This CDR3 comprises 16 residues. The CDR3 bases are TGTGCCAGCAGTTCCGGGACAGGGGGCAGTCAAGAGACCCAGTACTTC. Its protein product is CASSSGTGGSQETQYF.

Ten or more counts support this clonotype. This rearrangement joins TRBV12-3 or TRBV12-4 to TRBJ2-1, with TRBD2 as a possible D gene (6 bases). The CDR3 covers 14 residues. V shed 3 bases and J shed 7 bases, with 13 bases lying between them. The CDR3 nucleotides are TGTGCCAGCAGTTTCAGCGGAGGGGAGAATGAGCAGTTCTTC. This gives the protein CASSFSGGENEQFF.

The chain joins TRBV7-9 to TRBJ2-3; 9 nucleotides line up with TRBD2. This CDR3 is 16 amino acids long. The junction had 12 bases not matched to a gene; V was cut back by 5 bases and J by 6 bases. The germline V gene has CDR1 SEHNR and CDR2 FQNEAQ (reference sequence). The CDR3 protein is CASSPPGGLATDTQYF. CDR3 in DNA: TGTGCCAGCAGCCCCCCCGGGGGACTAGCAACGGATACGCAGTATTTT.

This clonotype was seen a single time. This chain joins TRBV12-3 or TRBV12-4 and TRBJ2-2, with D unclear. CDR3 size: 14 residues. V lost 5 bases and J lost 4, with 11 bases in between. The CDR3 DNA reads as TGTGCCAGCAGTGGGTCCTTTACCACCGGGGAGCTGTTTTTT. Translating it yields CASSGSFTTGELFF.

The table lists this clonotype with a few counts. This chain connects TRBV5-5 to TRBJ2-1; D not certain. The length of the CDR3 is 12 residues. V was clipped by 0 bases and J by 8 bases, with 6 bases between them. The germline gives CDR1 SGHKS, CDR2 YYEKEE (reference sequence). CDR3 loop: CASSLEIHEQFF. DNA of the CDR3: TGTGCCAGCAGCTTGGAAATCCATGAGCAGTTCTTC.

This clonotype was seen only a few times. The chain carries TRBV28 and TRBJ1-2; D is perhaps TRBD1 (6 bases). CDR1 and CDR2 (germline): MDHEN, SYDVKM. This CDR3 comprises 14 residues. Trimming took off 8 bases at V and 3 bases at J, with 16 bases between the two ends. CDR3 loop: CASAKTGSYYGYTF. In nucleotides, the CDR3 is TGTGCCAGCGCCAAGACAGGATCCTACTATGGCTACACCTTC.

The gene calls are TRBV11-3 and TRBJ2-2; 12 bases fit TRBD1. CDR3 length: 16 residues. With V trimmed by 5 bases and J by 8 bases, 9 bases remained unmatched. Per germline, CDR1 SGHNT and CDR2 YENEEA. The CDR3 sequence is CASSAGQGAYVGELFF. The CDR3 DNA follows: TGTGCCAGCAGCGCGGGACAGGGGGCGTATGTAGGGGAGCTGTTTTTT.

The J gene is TRBJ2-1, the V gene TRBV7-4; D is possibly TRBD1 or TRBD2 (5 bases each). CDR1 is SGHVT, CDR2 SQSDAQ, per germline. The V and J ends lost 4 bases and 6 bases respectively, with 19 bases between them. This CDR3 has 16 amino acids. The CDR3 nucleotides are TGTGCCAGCAGCTCAGGGTCGGGGAAGGCCTTCAATGAGCAGTTCTTC. The encoded protein is CASSSGSGKAFNEQFF.

This clonotype was found once. One end of the junction does not line up with germline, which may come from a read error. This chain links TRBV3-1 with TRBJ1-3, with D possibly TRBD1 on 5 matching bases. CDR1 and CDR2 (germline): LGHDT, YNNKEL (reference sequence). The CDR3 has 14 amino acids. The CDR3 here is CASSQGFGGSTIYF. The DNA for the CDR3 is TGTGCCAGCAGCCAAGGATTTGGGGGAAGCACCATATATTTT.

The genes are TRBV4-1 and TRBJ2-7; D not certain. Between the trimmed V and J ends, which lost 4 bases and 1 base, there was a span of 11 bases. Looked up from germline, CDR1 is MGHRA and CDR2 is YSYEKL. This CDR3 is 14 amino acids long. The CDR3 region has the DNA TGCGCCAGCAGCCCTCAATGGGCATCCTACGAGCAGTACTTC. Its protein product is CASSPQWASYEQYF.

The chain uses TRBV6-5 and TRBJ2-7, with D uncertain. Trimming cost V 5 bases and J 7 bases, with 15 bases left between them. The CDR3 consists of 13 residues. Germline CDR1 reads MNHEY; CDR2 reads SVGAGI. The CDR3 DNA sequence: TGTGCCAGCAGTGAACTCTCGCTGGCAGAGCAGTACTTC. Translated, it gives CASSELSLAEQYF.

The rearrangement links TRBV13 to TRBJ2-1, with a weak D call TRBD2 (6 bases). This CDR3 contains 12 residues. Germline assignment: CDR1 PRHDT and CDR2 FYEKMQ (reference sequence). V lost 5 bases and J lost 12, with 14 bases in between. The CDR3 loop is CASSATEGGQFF. The DNA of the CDR3 is TGTGCCAGCAGCGCAACCGAGGGAGGGCAGTTCTTC.

The chain combines TRBV7-9 with TRBJ2-2, with D unresolved. Germline CDR1 reads SEHNR; CDR2 reads FQNEAQ (reference sequence). The CDR3 covers 14 residues. Trimming took off 8 bases at V and 4 bases at J, with 14 bases between the two ends. The CDR3 DNA reads as TGTGCCAGCTGCGATGTCGGTCGCACCGGGGAGCTGTTTTTT. Protein sequence: CASCDVGRTGELFF.

This clonotype was seen only once. This chain joins TRBV27 and TRBJ2-2; tentatively, D is TRBD2 (6 bases). V lost 2 bases, J lost 7 bases, and 14 bases lay in between. CDR1 and CDR2 from the germline V gene are MNHEY and SMNVEV (reference sequence). There are 15 residues in the CDR3. The CDR3 here is CASSLLAPIGGELFF. In nucleotides, the CDR3 is TGTGCCAGCAGTTTACTAGCGCCCATCGGCGGGGAGCTGTTTTTT.

A few counts support this clonotype. J is TRBJ1-4 and V is TRBV3-1; D might be TRBD1 (6 bases). The CDR3 is 15 residues long. Trimming stripped 4 bases from V and 7 bases from J, with 16 bases between. The germline CDR1 and CDR2 sequences are LGHDT and YNNKEL (reference sequence). CDR3 sequence reads: CASSLRGGPSEKLFF. CDR3 nucleotide sequence: TGTGCCAGCAGCCTGAGAGGGGGACCAAGTGAAAAACTGTTTTTT.

The chain carries TRBV2 and TRBJ2-1, with 7 bases matching TRBD2. V was clipped by 5 bases and J by 7 bases; unmatched bases: 14. The CDR3 covers 16 residues. From germline, CDR1 is SNHLY and CDR2 FYNNEI. CDR3 residues: CASSFLRAGIWNEQFF. CDR3 coding DNA: TGTGCCAGCAGTTTCCTTAGAGCGGGGATTTGGAATGAGCAGTTCTTC.

The chain recombines TRBV6-1 with TRBJ1-1; possibly TRBD1 for D (6 bases). This CDR3 comprises 10 residues. The V gene lost 9 bases and the J gene lost 4 bases, with 6 bases spanning the gap. Germline V CDR1 and CDR2: MNHNS, SASEGT. The CDR3 DNA reads as TGTGCCAGAGGGGGCACTGAAGCTTTCTTT. It yields the protein CARGGTEAFF.

The chain has TRBV27 and TRBJ2-7; weak D call: TRBD2 (6 bases). Trimming took off 0 bases at V and 5 bases at J, with 8 bases between the two ends. The germline CDR1 and CDR2 sequences are MNHEY and SMNVEV (reference sequence). The CDR3 runs 13 residues. The CDR3 protein is CASSLSRRDEQYF. CDR3 in DNA: TGTGCCAGCAGTTTATCCAGGAGGGACGAGCAGTACTTC.

This clonotype was seen a few times. The J gene is TRBJ2-7, the V gene TRBV20-1, with 15 bases that match TRBD2. From germline, CDR1 is DFQATT and CDR2 SNEGSKA (reference sequence). The CDR3 loop spans 19 amino acids. Losses at the gene ends were 3 bases for V and 0 bases for J; bases not matched to a gene: 12. CDR3 nucleotides: TGCAGTGCTAGGGCTCTCTCGGGGACTAGCGGGGGGCTCTCCTACGAGCAGTACTTC. This encodes CSARALSGTSGGLSYEQYF.

This clonotype was observed many times. V is TRBV7-8 and J is TRBJ2-1; D remains unclear. CDR3 size: 16 residues. Germline CDR1 and CDR2: SGHVS and FQNEAQ. Trimming pared 2 bases from V and 2 bases from J, leaving 13 bases between. In nucleotides, the CDR3 is TGTGCCAGCAGCTTATCCACCGCCCTTACCTACAATGAGCAGTTCTTC. Protein: CASSLSTALTYNEQFF.

At least ten counts were recorded for this clonotype. The chain employs TRBV7-6 and TRBJ1-1, with D possibly being TRBD1 (6 bases). V lost 6 bases to trimming and J lost 1 base, with 21 bases between them. Germline CDR1 is SGHVS and CDR2 is FNYEAQ. This CDR3 region has 17 residues. CDR3 coding DNA: TGTGCCAGCAGGTTATTAGGGGGGGCAGGAGCGAACACTGAAGCTTTCTTT. Translating gives CASRLLGGAGANTEAFF.

The V gene is TRBV19, the J gene TRBJ2-5, with 8 nucleotides matching TRBD2. The germline V gene encodes CDR1 LNHDA and CDR2 SQIVND (reference sequence). The V gene end was trimmed by 5 bases and the J gene end by 5 bases; junction bases not matched to a gene: 13. The CDR3 has 16 amino acids. The CDR3 region has the DNA TGTGCCAGTAGTCGAACGGGGGGGTCTTTTGGGGAGACCCAGTACTTC. This gives the protein CASSRTGGSFGETQYF.

This chain links TRBV5-1 with TRBJ1-3; D unclear. The V end lost 2 bases, the J end lost 0 bases, and 12 bases lay between the germline ends. This CDR3 region has 16 residues. CDR1 and CDR2 from the germline V gene are SGHRS and YFSETQ. The CDR3 bases are TGCGCCAGCAGCTTTGGATCCGGGAGCTCTGGAAACACCATATATTTT. Residues: CASSFGSGSSGNTIYF.

Turning to this clonotype: The conserved final phenylalanine or tryptophan is absent from the CDR3, which likely points to a read error. This chain connects TRBV28 to TRBJ2-3, with 13 bases lining up with TRBD2. V lost 5 bases and J lost 9; bases outside the gene matches: 11. The CDR3 is made up of 16 amino acids. Germline CDR1 MDHEN, CDR2 SYDVKM. The CDR3 loop reads CASSPMTSGGPDTQYC. The CDR3 DNA reads as TGTGCCAGCAGTCCGATGACTAGCGGGGGGCCGGACACGCAGTATTGT.

The chain uses TRBV5-1 and TRBJ1-1, with 7 bases lining up with TRBD1. This CDR3 is built from 15 residues. V lost 5 bases, J lost 1 base, and 8 bases stayed unmatched. CDR1 and CDR2 from the germline V gene are SGHRS and YFSETQ. CDR3 DNA: TGCGCCAGCAGTTTTACCGGGACAGAGAACACTGAAGCTTTCTTT. This codes for CASSFTGTENTEAFF.

The chain recombines TRBV7-9 with TRBJ2-1; maybe TRBD2 (6 bases). From germline, CDR1 is SEHNR and CDR2 FQNEAQ (reference sequence). The V gene lost 5 bases and the J gene lost 5 bases, with 19 bases spanning the gap. CDR3 length equals 16 residues. CDR3 region: CASSPTRRDADNEQFF. CDR3 DNA sequence: TGTGCCAGCAGCCCAACGAGGAGGGACGCCGACAATGAGCAGTTCTTC.

The chain combines TRBV9 with TRBJ2-1, with 11 bases matching TRBD1. This CDR3 is 15 amino acids long. V lost 6 bases to trimming and J lost 2 bases; unmatched junction nucleotides: 4. Germline V gene data show CDR1 as SGDLS and CDR2 as YYNGEE. In nucleotides, the CDR3 is TGTGCCAGCACCTCGGACAGGGGGCCCTACAATGAGCAGTTCTTC. This gives the protein CASTSDRGPYNEQFF.